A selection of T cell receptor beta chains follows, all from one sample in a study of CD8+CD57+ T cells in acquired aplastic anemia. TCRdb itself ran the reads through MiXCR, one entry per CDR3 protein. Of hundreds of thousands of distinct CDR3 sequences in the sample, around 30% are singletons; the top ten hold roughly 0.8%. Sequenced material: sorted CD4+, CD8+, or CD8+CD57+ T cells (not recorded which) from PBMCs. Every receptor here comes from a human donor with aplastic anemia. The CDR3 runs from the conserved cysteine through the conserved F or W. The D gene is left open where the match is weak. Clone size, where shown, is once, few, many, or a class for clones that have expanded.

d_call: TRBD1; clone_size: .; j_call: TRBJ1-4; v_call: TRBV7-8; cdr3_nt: TGTGCCAGCAGCCGACGTGACGAAGAACCTGGGACAGGAAAACTGTTTTTT; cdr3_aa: CASSRRDEEPGTGKLFF
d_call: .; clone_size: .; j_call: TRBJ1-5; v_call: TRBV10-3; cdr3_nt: TGTGCCAGCAGTTATTTGGGTCAGCCCCAGCATTTT; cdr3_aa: CASSYLGQPQHF
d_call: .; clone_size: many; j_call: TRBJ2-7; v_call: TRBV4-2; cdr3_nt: TGTGCCAGCAGCCATGGCGACAGCTTCTACGAGCAGTACTTC; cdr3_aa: CASSHGDSFYEQYF
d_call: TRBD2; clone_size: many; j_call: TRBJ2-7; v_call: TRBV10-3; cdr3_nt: TGTGCCATCAGTTCACCGGGACTAACCAGTTACGAGCAGTACTTC; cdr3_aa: CAISSPGLTSYEQYF
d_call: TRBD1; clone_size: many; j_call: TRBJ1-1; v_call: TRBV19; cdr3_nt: TGTGCCAGTAGTCTAGGGGGCTGGGAAACTGAAGCTTTCTTT; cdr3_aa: CASSLGGWETEAFF
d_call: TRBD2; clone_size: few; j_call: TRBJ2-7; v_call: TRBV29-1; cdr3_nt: TGCAGCGTTGGCGGGACTAGCGTTCCCGAGCAGTACTTC; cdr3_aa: CSVGGTSVPEQYF
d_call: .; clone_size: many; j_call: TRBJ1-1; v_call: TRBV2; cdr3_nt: TGTGCCAGCAGTGAAGCCTCGACAGGACAAAGAGCTTTCTTT; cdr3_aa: CASSEASTGQRAFF
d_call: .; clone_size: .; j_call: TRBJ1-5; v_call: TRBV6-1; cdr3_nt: TGTGCGGCGGCGCGGGTCAATCAGCCCCAGCATTTT; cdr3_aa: CAAARVNQPQHF
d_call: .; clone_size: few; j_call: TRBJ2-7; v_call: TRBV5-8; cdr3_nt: TGTGCCAGCAGCTTGGCGGCAGGGAACTACGAGCAGTACTTC; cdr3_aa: CASSLAAGNYEQYF
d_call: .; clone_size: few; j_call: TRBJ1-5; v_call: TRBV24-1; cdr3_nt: TGTGCCACCAGTGGGGGGGGCAAGGAGACCCAGCATTTT; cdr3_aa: CATSGGGKETQHF
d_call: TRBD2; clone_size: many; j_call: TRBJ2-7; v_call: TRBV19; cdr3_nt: TGTGCCAGTAGTAGTGCGGGGGAAGGCGCCGAGCAGTACTTC; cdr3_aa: CASSSAGEGAEQYF
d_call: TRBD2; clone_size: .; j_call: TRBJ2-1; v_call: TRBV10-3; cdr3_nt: TGTGCCATCAGCCCGACCCGGGGGGGCGGGAGGATGGAGGACAATGAGCAGTTCTTC; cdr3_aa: CAISPTRGGGRMEDNEQFF
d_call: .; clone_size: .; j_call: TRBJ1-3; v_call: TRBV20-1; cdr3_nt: TGCAGTGCCAACGCTATCATCTCTGGAAACACCATATATTTT; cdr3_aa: CSANAIISGNTIYF
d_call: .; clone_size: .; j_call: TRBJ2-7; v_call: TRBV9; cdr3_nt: TGTGCCAGCAGCACGGGGGGCGCCCCCTACGAGCAGTACTTC; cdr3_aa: CASSTGGAPYEQYF
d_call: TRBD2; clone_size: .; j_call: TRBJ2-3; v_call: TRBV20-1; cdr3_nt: TGCAGTGCTAGAGATAGCGGGGGGGCTGGTGATGCGCAGTATTTT; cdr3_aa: CSARDSGGAGDAQYF
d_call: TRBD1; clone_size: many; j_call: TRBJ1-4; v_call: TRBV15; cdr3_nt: TGTGCCACCAGCAGGGTCCAGGGGGTACTTGAAAAACTGTTTTTT; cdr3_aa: CATSRVQGVLEKLFF
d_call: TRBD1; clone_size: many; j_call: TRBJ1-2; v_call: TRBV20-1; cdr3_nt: TGCAGTGCTCCGGGACAGGTACCGCTGGGGGGCTACACCTTC; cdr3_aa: CSAPGQVPLGGYTF
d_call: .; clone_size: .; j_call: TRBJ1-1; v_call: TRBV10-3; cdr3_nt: TGTGCCATCAGTGCCACCCGGAGCACTGAAGCTTTCTTT; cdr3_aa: CAISATRSTEAFF
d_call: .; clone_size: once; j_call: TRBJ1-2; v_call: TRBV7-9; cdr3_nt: TGTGCCAGCAGCTTAAAGGCGGGCTATGGCTACACCTTC; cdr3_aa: CASSLKAGYGYTF
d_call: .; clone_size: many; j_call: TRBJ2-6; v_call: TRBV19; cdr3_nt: TGTGCCAGTACCGTAGGCTCTGGGGCCAACGTCCTGACTTTC; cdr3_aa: CASTVGSGANVLTF
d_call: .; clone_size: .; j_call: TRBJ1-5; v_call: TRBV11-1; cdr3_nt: TGTGCCAGCAGCCGTACCCACGAAAGGGCGGGCAATCAGCCCCAGCATTTT; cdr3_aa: CASSRTHERAGNQPQHF
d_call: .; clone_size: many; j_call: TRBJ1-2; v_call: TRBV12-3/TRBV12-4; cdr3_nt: TGTGCCAGCAGTTTAGAGGCAGGGGACTATGGCTACACCTTC; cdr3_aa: CASSLEAGDYGYTF
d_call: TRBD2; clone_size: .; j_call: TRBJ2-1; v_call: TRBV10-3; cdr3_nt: TGTGCCAGCAGTTCCCAAGCCGGGACTAGTCTCGGTGAGCAGTTCTTC; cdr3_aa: CASSSQAGTSLGEQFF
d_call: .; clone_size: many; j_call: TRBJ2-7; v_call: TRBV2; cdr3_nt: TGTGCCAGCCGTCCCGGGACTGGGGAGCAGTACTTC; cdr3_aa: CASRPGTGEQYF
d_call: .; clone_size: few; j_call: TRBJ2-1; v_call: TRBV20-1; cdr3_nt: TGCAGTGCTAGAGGGGCAGTCTGGGGCCATGAGCAGTTCTTC; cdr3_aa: CSARGAVWGHEQFF
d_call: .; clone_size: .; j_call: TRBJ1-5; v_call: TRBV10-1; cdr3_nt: TGCGCTAGCAGTGATGGTTCCTCCCAGCCCCAGCATTTT; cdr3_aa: CASSDGSSQPQHF
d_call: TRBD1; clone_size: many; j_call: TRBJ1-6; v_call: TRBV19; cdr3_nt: TGTGCCAGTAGTACGACACCGCAGGGACAGGGAATTAATTCACCCCTCCACTTT; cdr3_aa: CASSTTPQGQGINSPLHF
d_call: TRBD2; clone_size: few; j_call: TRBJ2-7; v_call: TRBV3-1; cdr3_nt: TGTGCCAGCAGCCAACTTTCTAGCGGGAGTCACTACGAGCAGTACTTC; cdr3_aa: CASSQLSSGSHYEQYF
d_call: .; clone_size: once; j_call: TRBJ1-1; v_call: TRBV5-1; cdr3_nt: TGCGCCAGCAGCTTGGTAGGGGACTGGTACACTGAAGCTTTCTTT; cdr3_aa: CASSLVGDWYTEAFF
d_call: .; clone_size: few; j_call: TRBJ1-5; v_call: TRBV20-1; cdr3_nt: TGCAGTGCTAGGGAATCTGTTCAGGGTTACAATCAGCCCCAGCATTTT; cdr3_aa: CSARESVQGYNQPQHF
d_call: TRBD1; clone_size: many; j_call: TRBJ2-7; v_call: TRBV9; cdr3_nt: TGTGCCAGCAGCGTCGGGACAGGGGTCTACGAGCAGTACTTC; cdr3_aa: CASSVGTGVYEQYF
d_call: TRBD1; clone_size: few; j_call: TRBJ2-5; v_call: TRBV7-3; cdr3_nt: TGTGCCAGCAGCTTAACTGGACAGGCGGACCAAGAGACCCAGTACTTC; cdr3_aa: CASSLTGQADQETQYF
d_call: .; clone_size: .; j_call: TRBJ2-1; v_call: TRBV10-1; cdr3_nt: TGCGCCAGCAGTGAGGGGGAGAACTACAATGAGCAGTTCTTC; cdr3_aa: CASSEGENYNEQFF
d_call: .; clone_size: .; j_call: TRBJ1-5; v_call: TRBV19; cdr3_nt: TGTGCCAGTAGTATAGGACAGCGTACAGAGCCCCAGCATTTT; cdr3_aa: CASSIGQRTEPQHF
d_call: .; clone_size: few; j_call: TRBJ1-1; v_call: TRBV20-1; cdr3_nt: TGCAGTGCTAGCCCCGGGAAGAACACTGAAGCTTTCTTT; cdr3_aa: CSASPGKNTEAFF
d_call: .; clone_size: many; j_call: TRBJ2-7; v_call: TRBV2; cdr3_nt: TGTGCCAGTCGAGACGGAACCTACGAGCAGTACTTC; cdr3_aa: CASRDGTYEQYF
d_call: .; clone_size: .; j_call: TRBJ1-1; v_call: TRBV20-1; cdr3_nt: TGCAGTGCTAGTGAGAGTTACACTGAAGCTTTCTTT; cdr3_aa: CSASESYTEAFF
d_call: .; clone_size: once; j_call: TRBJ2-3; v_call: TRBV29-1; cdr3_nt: TGCAGCGTGGGGGGGGCAACAGATACGCAGTATTTT; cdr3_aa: CSVGGATDTQYF
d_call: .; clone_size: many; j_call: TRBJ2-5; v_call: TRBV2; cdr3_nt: TGTGCCAGCAGTGCCGATATCGGAGAGACCCAGTACTTC; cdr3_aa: CASSADIGETQYF
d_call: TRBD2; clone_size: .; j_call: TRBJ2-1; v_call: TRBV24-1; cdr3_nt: TGTGCCACCAGTCGTAGCGGGAACTCCTACAATGAGCAGTTCTTC; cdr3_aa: CATSRSGNSYNEQFF
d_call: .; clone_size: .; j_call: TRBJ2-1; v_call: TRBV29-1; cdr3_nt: TGCAGCCATAACGGCGCCACGGGCAATGAGCAGTTCTTC; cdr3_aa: CSHNGATGNEQFF
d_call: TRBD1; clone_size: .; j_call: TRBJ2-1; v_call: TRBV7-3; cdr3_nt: TGTGCAACCTCGAGGGGGACAGGGAACAATGAGCAGTTCTTC; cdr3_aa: CATSRGTGNNEQFF
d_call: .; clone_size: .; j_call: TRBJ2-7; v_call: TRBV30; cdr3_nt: TGTGCCTGGAGTCGGATAAACTACGAGCAGTACTTC; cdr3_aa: CAWSRINYEQYF
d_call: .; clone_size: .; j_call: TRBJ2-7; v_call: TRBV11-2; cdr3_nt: TGTGCCAGCAGCCCCGGACACCGCTCCTACGAGCAGTACTTC; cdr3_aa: CASSPGHRSYEQYF
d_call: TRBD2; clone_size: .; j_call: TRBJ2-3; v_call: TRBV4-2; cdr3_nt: TGTGCCAGCAGCCAAGGACTAGCGGGGAGCACAGATACGCAGTATTTT; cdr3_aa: CASSQGLAGSTDTQYF
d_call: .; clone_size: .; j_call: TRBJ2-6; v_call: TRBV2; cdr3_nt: TGTGCCAGCAGATGGGTGAATGGGGCCAACGTCCTGACTTTC; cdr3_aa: CASRWVNGANVLTF